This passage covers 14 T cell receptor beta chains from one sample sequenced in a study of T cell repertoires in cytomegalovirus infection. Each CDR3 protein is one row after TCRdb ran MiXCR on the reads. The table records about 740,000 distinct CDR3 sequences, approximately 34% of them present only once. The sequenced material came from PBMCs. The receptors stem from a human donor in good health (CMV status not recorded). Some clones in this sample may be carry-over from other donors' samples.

The CDR3 DNA reads as TGTGCCACCAGTGATTCCGGGACGTACACTGAAGCTTTCTTT. This codes for CATSDSGTYTEAFF. This chain joins TRBV24-1 and TRBJ1-1; tentatively, D is TRBD1 (5 bases). V was clipped by 2 bases and J by 3 bases, with 9 bases between them. CDR1 KGHDR and CDR2 SFDVKD come from the germline V gene. The CDR3 totals 14 residues.

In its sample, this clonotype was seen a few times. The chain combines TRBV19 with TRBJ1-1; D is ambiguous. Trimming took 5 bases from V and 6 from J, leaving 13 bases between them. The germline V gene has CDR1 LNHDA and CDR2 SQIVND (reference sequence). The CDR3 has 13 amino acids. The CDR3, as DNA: TGTGCCAGTAGTTTGGGTGGAGGCTCTGAAGCTTTCTTT. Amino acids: CASSLGGGSEAFF.

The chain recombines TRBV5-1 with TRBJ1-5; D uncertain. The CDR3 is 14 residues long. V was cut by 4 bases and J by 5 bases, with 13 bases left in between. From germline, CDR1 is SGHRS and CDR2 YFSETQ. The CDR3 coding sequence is TGCGCCAGCAGCCGAGTACGGGTTCATCAGCCCCAGCATTTT. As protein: CASSRVRVHQPQHF. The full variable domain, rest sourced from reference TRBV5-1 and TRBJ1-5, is KAGVTQTPRYLIKTRGQQVTLSCSPISGHRSVSWYQQTPGQGLQFLFEYFSETQRNKGNFPGRFSGRQFSNSRSEMNVSTLELGDSALYLCASSRVRVHQPQHFGDGTRLSIL.

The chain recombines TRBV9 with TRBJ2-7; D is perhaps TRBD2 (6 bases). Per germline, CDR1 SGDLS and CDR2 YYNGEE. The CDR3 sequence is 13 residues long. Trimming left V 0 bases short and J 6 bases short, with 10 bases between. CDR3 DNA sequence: TGTGCCAGCAGCGTAGGGGACGGGGGCGAGCAGTACTTC. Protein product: CASSVGDGGEQYF.

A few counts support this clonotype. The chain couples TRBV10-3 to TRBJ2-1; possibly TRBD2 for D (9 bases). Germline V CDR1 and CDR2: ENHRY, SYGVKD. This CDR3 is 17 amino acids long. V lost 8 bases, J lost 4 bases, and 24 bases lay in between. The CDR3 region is CAIEQGGRLAGYNEQFF. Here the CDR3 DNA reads TGTGCCATCGAACAGGGGGGCCGGCTAGCGGGGTACAATGAGCAGTTCTTC.

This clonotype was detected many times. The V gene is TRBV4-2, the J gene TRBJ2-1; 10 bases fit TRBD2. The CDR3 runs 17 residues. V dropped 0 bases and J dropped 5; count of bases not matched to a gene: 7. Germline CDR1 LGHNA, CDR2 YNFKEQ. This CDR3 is CASSQDSSSGGNNEQFF. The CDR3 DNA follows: TGTGCCAGCAGCCAAGATTCCTCTAGCGGGGGAAACAATGAGCAGTTCTTC.

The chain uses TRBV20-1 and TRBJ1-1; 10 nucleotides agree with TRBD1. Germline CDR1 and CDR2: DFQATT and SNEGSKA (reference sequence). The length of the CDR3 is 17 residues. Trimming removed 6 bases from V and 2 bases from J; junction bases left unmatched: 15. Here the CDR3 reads CSATDRGRRGSNTEAFF. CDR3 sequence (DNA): TGCAGTGCGACTGACAGGGGGCGCCGAGGGAGTAACACTGAAGCTTTCTTT.

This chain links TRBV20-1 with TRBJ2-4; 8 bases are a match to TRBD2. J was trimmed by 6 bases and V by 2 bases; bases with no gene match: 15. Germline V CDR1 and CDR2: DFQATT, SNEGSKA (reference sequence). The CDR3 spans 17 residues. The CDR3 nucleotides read TGCAGTGCTAGATCTCAGCAGGGACTAGAGGTATCAAACATTCAGTACTTC. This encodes CSARSQQGLEVSNIQYF.

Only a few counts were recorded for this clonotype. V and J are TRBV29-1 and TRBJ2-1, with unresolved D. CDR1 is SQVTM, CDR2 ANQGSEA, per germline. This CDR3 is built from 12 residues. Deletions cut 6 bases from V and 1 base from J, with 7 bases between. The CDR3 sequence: CSVRRSYNEQFF. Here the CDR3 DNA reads TGCAGCGTGCGCAGATCCTACAATGAGCAGTTCTTC.

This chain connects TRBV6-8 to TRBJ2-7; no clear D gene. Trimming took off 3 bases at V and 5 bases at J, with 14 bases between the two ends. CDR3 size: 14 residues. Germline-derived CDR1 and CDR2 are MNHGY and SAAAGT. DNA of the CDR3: TGTGCCAGCAGTTATGCTGTCGGGTCGCACGAGCAGTACTTC. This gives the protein CASSYAVGSHEQYF.

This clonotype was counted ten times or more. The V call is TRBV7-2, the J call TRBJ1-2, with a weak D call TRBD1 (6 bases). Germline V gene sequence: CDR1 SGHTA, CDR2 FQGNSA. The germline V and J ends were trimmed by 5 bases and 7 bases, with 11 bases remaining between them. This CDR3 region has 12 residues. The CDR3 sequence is CASSAGVRGYTF. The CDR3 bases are TGTGCCAGCAGCGCAGGGGTGCGTGGCTACACCTTC.

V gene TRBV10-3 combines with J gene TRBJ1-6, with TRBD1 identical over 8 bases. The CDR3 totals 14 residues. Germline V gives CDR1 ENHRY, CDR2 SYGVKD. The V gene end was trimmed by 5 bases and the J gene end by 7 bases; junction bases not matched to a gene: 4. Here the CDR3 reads CAISTTGENSPLHF. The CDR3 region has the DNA TGTGCCATCAGTACGACAGGGGAAAATTCACCCCTCCACTTT.

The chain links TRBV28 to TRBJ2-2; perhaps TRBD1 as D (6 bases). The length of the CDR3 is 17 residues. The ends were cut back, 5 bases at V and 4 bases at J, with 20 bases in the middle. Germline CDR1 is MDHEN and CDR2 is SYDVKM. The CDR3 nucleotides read TGTGCCAGCAGTGCGGACAGCTTGATTCAACGCACCGGGGAGCTGTTTTTT. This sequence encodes CASSADSLIQRTGELFF.

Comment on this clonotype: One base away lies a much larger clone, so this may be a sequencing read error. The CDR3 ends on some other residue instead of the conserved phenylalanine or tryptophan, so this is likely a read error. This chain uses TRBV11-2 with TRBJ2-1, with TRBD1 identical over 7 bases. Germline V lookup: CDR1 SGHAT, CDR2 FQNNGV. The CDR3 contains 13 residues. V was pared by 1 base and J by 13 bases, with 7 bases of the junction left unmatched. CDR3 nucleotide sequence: TGTGCCAGCAGCTTAGGAGAGGACAGGAATCAGTTCTAC. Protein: CASSLGEDRNQFY.